Listed below are T cell receptor beta chains from one sample, sequenced in a study of blood T cell repertoires in COVID-19. The assay was immunoSEQ multiplex PCR, and TCRdb's table has in-frame clones only and misses some. The data hold roughly 200,000 clones, with about 90% observed a single time. Sequenced material: PBMCs or T cells enriched from blood (not recorded which). The receptors come from a woman aged 25-40 years who had recovered from COVID-19. Both conserved end residues are part of each CDR3. A D gene is named only where the DNA matches it firmly. Rows give clone size only sometimes, using once, few, many, or a class for an expanded clone.

.	TRBV4-3	.	TRBJ2-7	16	CASSQEVGAYSYEQYF	TGCGCCAGCAGCCAAGAAGTGGGGGCCTACTCCTACGAGCAGTACTTC
.	TRBV29-1	.	TRBJ1-5	14	CSVEGGDSNQPQHF	TGCAGCGTTGAGGGTGGAGATAGCAATCAGCCCCAGCATTTT
TRBD1	TRBV4-2	.	TRBJ1-2	16	CASSHPDRAVNYGYTF	TGTGCCAGCAGCCACCCGGACAGGGCGGTTAACTATGGCTACACCTTC
TRBD2	TRBV4-1	.	TRBJ2-1	17	CASSHITSGPSYNEQFF	TGCGCCAGCAGCCATATAACTAGCGGGCCCTCCTACAATGAGCAGTTCTTC
.	TRBV15	.	TRBJ1-3	11	CATRDQNTIYF	TGTGCCACCAGAGATCAGAACACCATATATTTT
.	TRBV6-5	.	TRBJ2-7	16	CASSYSNAGNSYEQYF	TGTGCCAGCAGTTACTCGAATGCGGGAAACTCCTACGAGCAGTACTTC
TRBD1	TRBV7-9	.	TRBJ2-3	14	CASSVDRGTDTQYF	TGTGCCAGCAGCGTTGACAGGGGCACAGATACGCAGTATTTT
.	TRBV7-9	.	TRBJ1-3	15	CASSFLIQGSNTIYF	TGTGCCAGCAGCTTTTTAATCCAGGGCTCGAACACCATATATTTT
.	TRBV7-9	.	TRBJ1-1	16	CASSLAPGTPNTEAFF	TGTGCCAGCAGCTTAGCTCCGGGGACACCGAACACTGAAGCTTTCTTT
.	TRBV7-7	.	TRBJ2-5	11	CASSLGGTQYF	TGTGCTAGCAGCCTGGGGGGGACCCAGTACTTC
.	TRBV15	once	TRBJ2-7	14	CATSRAGLAYEQYF	TGTGCCACCAGCAGAGCAGGGCTAGCCTACGAGCAGTACTTC
.	TRBV6-5	.	TRBJ1-1	14	CASSYSNSGAEAFF	TGTGCCAGCAGTTACTCGAACTCTGGGGCCGAAGCTTTCTTT
TRBD1	TRBV5-1	.	TRBJ1-1	16	CASTKDTGDGYTEAFF	TGCGCCAGCACCAAAGACACAGGGGATGGGTACACTGAAGCTTTCTTT
TRBD2	TRBV4-1	.	TRBJ2-7	19	CASSRLGLAGGLSSYEQYF	TGCGCCAGCAGCCGCCTCGGACTAGCGGGAGGTCTGAGCTCCTACGAGCAGTACTTC
.	TRBV14	few	TRBJ1-4	15	CASSPTGATNEKLFF	TGTGCCAGCAGCCCCACGGGGGCAACTAATGAAAAACTGTTTTTT
.	TRBV9	.	TRBJ2-1	15	CASSVVSSTYNEQFF	TGTGCCAGCAGCGTAGTCAGTTCCACCTACAATGAGCAGTTCTTC
TRBD1	TRBV5-1	.	TRBJ1-2	14	CASSLWDRNYGYTF	TGCGCCAGCAGCTTGTGGGACAGGAACTATGGCTACACCTTC
.	TRBV27	.	TRBJ2-1	12	CASSRGGNEQFF	TGTGCCAGCAGTCGAGGGGGCAATGAGCAGTTCTTC
.	TRBV6-2/TRBV6-3	.	TRBJ2-7	14	CASSLEGESYEQYF	TGTGCCAGCAGTTTGGAGGGAGAGTCCTACGAGCAGTACTTC
.	TRBV5-1	.	TRBJ2-3	15	CASSLASGSTDTQYF	TGCGCCAGCAGCTTGGCTTCGGGGAGCACAGATACGCAGTATTTT
.	TRBV24-1	.	TRBJ2-2	12	CATSVGNGELFF	TGTGCCACCAGTGTCGGGAACGGGGAGCTGTTTTTT
.	TRBV9	.	TRBJ2-1	15	CASSVGTGRYNEQFF	TGTGCCAGCAGCGTAGGTACAGGAAGGTACAATGAGCAGTTCTTC
.	TRBV30	.	TRBJ1-5	15	CACTSFGQAHQPQHF	TGTGCCTGTACTTCCTTTGGACAAGCACATCAGCCCCAGCATTTT
.	TRBV3-1/TRBV3-2	.	TRBJ1-1	13	CASSPGGVSEAFF	TGTGCCAGCAGCCCCGGGGGGGTATCAGAAGCTTTCTTT
TRBD1	TRBV10-2	.	TRBJ2-5	16	CASSFHRDSNRETQYF	TGCGCCAGCAGTTTCCATCGGGACAGTAACAGGGAGACCCAGTACTTC
TRBD2	TRBV19	.	TRBJ2-2	17	CASSNPGLAGGTGELFF	TGTGCCAGTAGTAACCCGGGACTAGCGGGGGGAACCGGGGAGCTGTTTTTT
TRBD2	TRBV6-2/TRBV6-3	.	TRBJ2-5	15	CASSLAGGRGETQYF	TGTGCCAGCAGTTTAGCGGGGGGGCGAGGAGAGACCCAGTACTTC
TRBD2	TRBV18	.	TRBJ2-3	14	CASSPGTSADTQYF	TGTGCCAGCTCACCCGGGACTAGCGCAGATACGCAGTATTTT
TRBD1	TRBV28	.	TRBJ1-1	17	CASSYHRGQGWSTEAFF	TGTGCCAGCAGTTATCATCGGGGACAGGGGTGGAGCACTGAAGCTTTCTTT
.	TRBV19	once	TRBJ1-2	13	CASSMQVNYGYTF	TGTGCCAGTAGTATGCAGGTTAACTATGGCTACACCTTC
.	TRBV6-6	.	TRBJ1-5	14	CASSYIGAWQPQHF	TGTGCCAGCAGTTACATAGGGGCTTGGCAGCCCCAGCATTTT
.	TRBV7-9	.	TRBJ2-7	14	CASSLGRGTYEQYF	TGTGCCAGCAGCTTAGGGAGGGGTACCTACGAGCAGTACTTC
TRBD1	TRBV7-2	.	TRBJ1-2	15	CASSTRQGAGYGYTF	TGTGCCAGCAGCACCCGACAGGGGGCGGGCTATGGCTACACCTTC
.	TRBV24-1	.	TRBJ1-1	13	CATSEPGNTEAFF	TGTGCCACCAGTGAACCCGGGAACACTGAAGCTTTCTTT
.	TRBV18	.	TRBJ2-7	12	CASSPESYEQYF	TGTGCCAGCTCACCAGAGAGCTACGAGCAGTACTTC
TRBD1	TRBV10-3	.	TRBJ1-6	15	CAISEGQGGNSPLHF	TGTGCCATCAGTGAAGGACAGGGGGGAAATTCACCCCTCCACTTT
TRBD1	TRBV7-8	many	TRBJ2-7	14	CASSLGQGGYEQYF	TGTGCCAGCAGCCTAGGACAGGGTGGCTACGAGCAGTACTTC